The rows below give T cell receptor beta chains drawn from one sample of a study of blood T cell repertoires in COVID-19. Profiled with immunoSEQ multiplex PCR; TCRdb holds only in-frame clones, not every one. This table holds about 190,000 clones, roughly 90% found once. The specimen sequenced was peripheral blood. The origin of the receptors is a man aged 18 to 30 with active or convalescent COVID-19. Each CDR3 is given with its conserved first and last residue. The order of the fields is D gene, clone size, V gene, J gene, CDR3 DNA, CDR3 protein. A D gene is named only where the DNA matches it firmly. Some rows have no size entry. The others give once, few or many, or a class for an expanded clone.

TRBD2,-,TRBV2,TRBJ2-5,TGTGCCAGCAGTCGACTAGCGGGGGCCCGCGAGACCCAGTACTTC,CASSRLAGARETQYF
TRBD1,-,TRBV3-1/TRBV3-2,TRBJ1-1,TGTGCCAGCAGCCAAGGCGTCGACAGGGGGCTAGAAGCTTTCTTT,CASSQGVDRGLEAFF
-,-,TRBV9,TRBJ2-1,TGTGCCAGCAGCCCCCCCGCGGGGGCGTACAATGAGCAGTTCTTC,CASSPPAGAYNEQFF
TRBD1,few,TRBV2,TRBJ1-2,TGTGCCAGCAGGGTGGCAGGGGGAATCAGTGGCTACACCTTC,CASRVAGGISGYTF
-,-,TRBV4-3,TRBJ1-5,TGCGCCAGCAGCCAAGTCAGGGGCAATCAGCCCCAGCATTTT,CASSQVRGNQPQHF
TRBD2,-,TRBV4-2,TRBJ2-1,TGTGCCAGCAGCCAAATTATGCGGGGGAATGAGCAGTTCTTC,CASSQIMRGNEQFF
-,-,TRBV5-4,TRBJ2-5,TGTGCCAGCAGCTTACCAGACCAAGAGACCCAGTACTTC,CASSLPDQETQYF
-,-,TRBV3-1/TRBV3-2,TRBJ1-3,TGTGCCAGCAGCCAGAATGCAGACTCCATATATTTT,CASSQNADSIYF
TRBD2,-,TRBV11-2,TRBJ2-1,TGTGCCAGCAGCTTTAGGGGACTAACAAACAATGAGCAGTTCTTC,CASSFRGLTNNEQFF
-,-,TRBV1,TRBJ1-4,TGCACCAGCAGCCAAGTCAATGAACCCCTCCACGAGGAAAAACTGTTTTTT,CTSSQVNEPLHEEKLFF
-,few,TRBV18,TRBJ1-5,TGTGCCAGCTCACCGGACAGAAATCAGCCCCAGCATTTT,CASSPDRNQPQHF
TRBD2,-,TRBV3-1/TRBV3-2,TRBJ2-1,TGTGCCAGCAGCTTTAGCGGGAGCAATGAGCAGTTCTTC,CASSFSGSNEQFF
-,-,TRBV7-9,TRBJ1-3,TGTGCCAGCAGCTTAGCGGGGCCTCCTTGGTCTGGGTCTGGAAACACCATATATTTT,CASSLAGPPWSGSGNTIYF
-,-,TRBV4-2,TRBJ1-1,TGTGCCAGCAGCCCTAGGATGAAGAACACTGAAGCTTTCTTT,CASSPRMKNTEAFF
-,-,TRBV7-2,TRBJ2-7,TGTGCCAGCAGCCCAACCGCCAGGGTCGAGCAGTACTTC,CASSPTARVEQYF
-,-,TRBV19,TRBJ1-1,TGTGCCAGTAGTATCGGACAAAAGAATATGAACACTGAAGCTTTCTTT,CASSIGQKNMNTEAFF
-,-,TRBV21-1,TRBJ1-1,TGTGCCAGCTCCACATCTCCGGGACAGAACATGAACACTGAAGCTTTCTTT,CASSTSPGQNMNTEAFF
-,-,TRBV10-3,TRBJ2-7,TGTGCCATCAGTGAACCTAGCAAGGGTCCATCCTACGAGCAGTACTTC,CAISEPSKGPSYEQYF
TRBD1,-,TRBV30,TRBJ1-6,TGTGCCTGGAGTGTACAGGGGGGCGAAAATTCACCCCTCCACTTT,CAWSVQGGENSPLHF
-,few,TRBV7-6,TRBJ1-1,TGTGCCAGCAGCTTGGAGGTCGGGAGGAACACTGAAGCTTTCTTT,CASSLEVGRNTEAFF
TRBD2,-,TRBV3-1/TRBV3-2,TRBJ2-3,TGTGCCAGCAGCCTAGACCTTAGCGGGGGGGGCACAGATACGCAGTATTTT,CASSLDLSGGGTDTQYF
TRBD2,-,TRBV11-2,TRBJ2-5,TGTGCCAGCAGCTTAGAGGCGACTAGCGGGCAAGAGACCCAGTACTTC,CASSLEATSGQETQYF
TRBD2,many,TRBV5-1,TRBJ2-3,TGCGCCAGCAGCTTGCTTACAGCGGGAGAGGGAGATACGCAGTATTTT,CASSLLTAGEGDTQYF
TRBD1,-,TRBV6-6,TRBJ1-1,TGTGCCAGCAGTTACTCGAGGGGGCCTGGGACTGAAGCTTTCTTT,CASSYSRGPGTEAFF
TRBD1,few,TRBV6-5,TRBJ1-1,TGTGCCAGCAGCCAAGGGGGCGGTGCGTTTGAAGCTTTCTTT,CASSQGGGAFEAFF
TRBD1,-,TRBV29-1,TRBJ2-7,TGCAGCGTTGAAGAGGACAGGGGAGTCTACGAGCAGTACTTC,CSVEEDRGVYEQYF
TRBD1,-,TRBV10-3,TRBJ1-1,TGTGCCATCAAAGGGACAGGTGCCGACACTGAAGCTTTCTTT,CAIKGTGADTEAFF
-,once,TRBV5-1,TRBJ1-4,TGCGCCAGCAGCTTGGGGTCAGCAACTAATGAAAAACTGTTTTTT,CASSLGSATNEKLFF
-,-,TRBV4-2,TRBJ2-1,TGTGCCAGCAGCCAAGATTGGGGCAGCTCCTACAATGAGCAGTTCTTC,CASSQDWGSSYNEQFF
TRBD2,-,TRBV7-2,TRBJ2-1,TGTGCCAGCAGCTCTTTTAGCGGGAGCTCCTACAATGAGCAGTTCTTC,CASSSFSGSSYNEQFF
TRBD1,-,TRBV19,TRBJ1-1,TGTGCCAGTACTTTGGTGACAGGGATGGCTGAAGCTTTCTTT,CASTLVTGMAEAFF
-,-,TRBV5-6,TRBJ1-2,TGTGCCAGCAGCCCCCCAGGGCCCTATGGCTACACCTTC,CASSPPGPYGYTF
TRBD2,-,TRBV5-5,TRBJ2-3,TGTGCCAGCAGCTTGGGGAGCGGGAGCGCAGATACGCAGTATTTT,CASSLGSGSADTQYF